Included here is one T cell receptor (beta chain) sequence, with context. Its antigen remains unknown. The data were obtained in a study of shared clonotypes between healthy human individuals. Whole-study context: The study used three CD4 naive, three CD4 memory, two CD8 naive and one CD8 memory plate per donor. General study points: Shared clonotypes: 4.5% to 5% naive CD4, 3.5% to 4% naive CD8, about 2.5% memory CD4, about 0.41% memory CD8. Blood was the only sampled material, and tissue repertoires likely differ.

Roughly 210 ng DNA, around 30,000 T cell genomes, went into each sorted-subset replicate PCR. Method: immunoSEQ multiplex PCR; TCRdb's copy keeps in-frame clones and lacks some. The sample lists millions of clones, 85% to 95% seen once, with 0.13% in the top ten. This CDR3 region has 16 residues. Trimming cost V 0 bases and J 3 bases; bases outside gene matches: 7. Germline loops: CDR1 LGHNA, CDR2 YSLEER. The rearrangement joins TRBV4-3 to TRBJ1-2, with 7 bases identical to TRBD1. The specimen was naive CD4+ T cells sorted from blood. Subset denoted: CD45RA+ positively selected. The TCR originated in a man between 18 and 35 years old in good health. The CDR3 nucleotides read TGCGCCAGCAGCCAAGAGACCGGGACAGCCTACTATGGCTACACCTTC. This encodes CASSQETGTAYYGYTF.